This T cell receptor beta chain was recovered during a study of CD8+ T cells in alopecia areata. A remark on this clone: Antigen specificity is unknown. Mouse names are used for the genes. The observed sequence ends 4 residues before the CDR3 terminus, with the missing tail filled in from the germline J gene. Other nucleotide sequences in the sample specify the same CDR3.

Study outcomes and limitations: Sequences from scalp samples also cover resident alphabeta T cells of normal skin. Unlike in mice, where it was clearer, TCR sharing across patients was less clear, possibly HLA-related. Across lesional scalp, and particularly alopecia totalis/universalis, clonality surpassed that of normal scalp.

cDNA reverse transcribed from extracted RNA served as the sequencing template. TCRdb's copy holds only in-frame clones and misses some; the assay was immunoSEQ multiplex PCR. In total the sample includes 200,000 to 300,000 clones, none of them seen once. This CDR3 is 12 amino acids long. Germline assignment: CDR1 LGHNA and CDR2 YNLKQL (reference sequence). Markers used for sorting pooled cutaneous lymph node cells were CD4, CD8alpha, NKG2D, NKG2ACE and others. This chain connects TRBV5 to TRBJ2-7, with D perhaps matching TRBD1 (6 bases). The sequence was collected from a C3H/HeJ mouse with alopecia areata. This line is of MHC haplotype H2-k. Specimen: CD4+ T cells sorted from a lymph node. This CDR3 reads CASSLDRYEQYF. CDR3 bases read: TGTGCCAGCAGCTTGGACAGATAT.